This T cell receptor (beta chain) was identified during a study of early T cells in non-severe SARS-CoV-2 infection. Study summary: From unsorted whole blood, bulk RNA was sequenced, and the chains remained unpaired.

This clonotype was observed at least ten times. Antigen: not known. The V and J ends lost 0 bases and 4 bases respectively, with 9 bases between them. This CDR3 comprises 15 residues. CDR1 MRHNA and CDR2 SNTAGT come from the germline V gene. The protocol attached unique molecular identifiers to individual cDNA molecules. From the 5' RACE reads, TCRdb called clonotypes with MiXCR, one entry per CDR3 protein. The repertoire consists of around 94,000 distinct CDR3 sequences, with under 15% occurring once and the leading ten covering about 5.7%. Broader study findings: Clonotype matching in VDJdb favored anti-spike CD8 responses and did not capture private and CD4 specificities.

The source is an adult who was a healthcare worker with PCR-confirmed SARS-CoV-2 infection or an uninfected control (not recorded which). Material: whole blood. V is TRBV6-4 and J is TRBJ2-2; D is perhaps TRBD2 (5 bases). The CDR3 spells CASSDSIGSTGELFF. DNA for the CDR3: TGTGCCAGCAGTGACTCGATAGGGAGCACCGGGGAGCTGTTTTTT.